Listed below are T cell receptor beta chains from one sample, sequenced in a study of blood T cell repertoires in COVID-19. Libraries were prepared by immunoSEQ multiplex PCR; TCRdb keeps only in-frame clonotypes and omits some of them. Counted here are some 330,000 clones, 80% to 90% occurring once; the ten biggest clones make up around 5%. The sequencing input was PBMCs or T cells enriched from blood (not recorded which). The source of these receptors is a man younger than 45 who had recovered from COVID-19. CDR3s include the opening cysteine and the closing phenylalanine or tryptophan. Fields, in order: V gene, D gene, clone size, CDR3 length, J gene, CDR3 DNA, CDR3 protein. The D gene is left open where the match is weak. Part of the rows lack a size; the others show once, few, many or a class for expanded clones.

TRBV3-1/TRBV3-2	-	-	17	TRBJ2-3	TGTGCCAGCAGCGAAAGGGTCTGGGGGGGCGGCGCAGATACGCAGTATTTT	CASSERVWGGGADTQYF
TRBV4-2	TRBD2	few	19	TRBJ2-2	TGTGCCAGCAGCCAAGGCCTTGATAGCGGGGGGGCGAACACCGGGGAGCTGTTTTTT	CASSQGLDSGGANTGELFF
TRBV5-6	-	-	14	TRBJ1-6	TGTGCCAGCAGCTTATGGGAGGGGGATTCACCCCTCCACTTT	CASSLWEGDSPLHF
TRBV6-5	-	-	13	TRBJ1-1	TGTGCCAGCACCGGGGGGGGTCGAACTGAAGCTTTCTTT	CASTGGGRTEAFF
TRBV28	TRBD1	few	14	TRBJ1-2	TGTGCCAGCAGTCCAGGGACAGGGTTGAATGGCTACACCTTC	CASSPGTGLNGYTF
TRBV28	-	-	14	TRBJ1-2	TGTGCCAGCAGTTTGGTAGGGGAGGGCTATGGCTACACCTTC	CASSLVGEGYGYTF
TRBV6-6	TRBD1	few	17	TRBJ2-1	TGTGCCAGCAGTCCTTCCCCCGGACAGGGTGGGATGAATGAGCAGTTCTTC	CASSPSPGQGGMNEQFF
TRBV3-1/TRBV3-2	TRBD1	-	18	TRBJ1-5	TGTGCCAGCAGCCCCCGGGACAGGGGGCTATCGGGCAATCAGCCCCAGCATTTT	CASSPRDRGLSGNQPQHF
TRBV14	-	-	13	TRBJ1-1	TGTGCCAGCAGCCGACAGGCTAACACTGAAGCTTTCTTT	CASSRQANTEAFF
TRBV6-5	-	-	13	TRBJ2-1	TGTGCCAGCAGTTACGGCAGGGACAATGAGCAGTTCTTC	CASSYGRDNEQFF
TRBV27	TRBD1	once	19	TRBJ2-1	TGTGCCAGCAGTAAAAATCTATGGCCGGGACAGGTCCCTTACAATGAGCAGTTCTTC	CASSKNLWPGQVPYNEQFF
TRBV4-2	-	once	14	TRBJ1-2	TGTGCCAGCAGCCAAGATAAGGAGTCGGGGGGCTACACCTTC	CASSQDKESGGYTF
TRBV5-1	-	-	16	TRBJ2-3	TGCGCCAGCAGCCCCGGAGGAAAGCGGCGCACAGATACGCAGTATTTT	CASSPGGKRRTDTQYF
TRBV9	-	-	12	TRBJ1-1	TGTGCCAGCAGCCAGGGTTACACTGAAGCTTTCTTT	CASSQGYTEAFF
TRBV7-9	-	few	14	TRBJ2-5	TGTGCCAGCAGCTTAGTAGGCGCGGGGGAGACCCAGTACTTC	CASSLVGAGETQYF
TRBV13	-	few	17	TRBJ1-4	TGTGCCAGCAGCTTAGGTTCCAGGGCTATCGGTAATGAAAAACTGTTTTTT	CASSLGSRAIGNEKLFF
TRBV23-1	TRBD1	-	16	TRBJ1-5	TGCGCCAGCAGTCCTTCCTACAGGGGCGCCGGTCAGCCCCAGCATTTT	CASSPSYRGAGQPQHF
TRBV12-3/TRBV12-4	-	-	12	TRBJ1-1	TGTGCCAGCAGTTTCCCCCGGAGGGAAGCTTTCTTT	CASSFPRREAFF
TRBV19	TRBD1	once	14	TRBJ2-7	TGTGCCAGTCGTGATGGGACAGGGGCCTACGAGCAGTACTTC	CASRDGTGAYEQYF
TRBV5-6	-	few	16	TRBJ1-4	TGTGCCAGCAGCTTGTTAAGCCAGGCCGTTAATGAAAAACTGTTTTTT	CASSLLSQAVNEKLFF
TRBV7-9	TRBD1	-	16	TRBJ2-2	TGTGCCAGCAGCTCGGGAAGGGGGCTGAACACCGGGGAGCTGTTTTTT	CASSSGRGLNTGELFF
TRBV4-1	TRBD2	-	16	TRBJ2-5	TGCGCCAGCAGCCGGACCGCTCTAGCGGACCAAGAGACCCAGTACTTC	CASSRTALADQETQYF
TRBV20-1	-	-	11	TRBJ2-5	TGCAGTGCAAGGGGGGGAGAGACCCAGTACTTC	CSARGGETQYF
TRBV21-1	-	-	15	TRBJ2-5	TGTGCCAGCAGCAAGGCCGGACAGATAGGAGAGACCCAGTACTTC	CASSKAGQIGETQYF
TRBV6-1	TRBD2	-	16	TRBJ2-7	TGTGCCAGCAGTGGGGCCCCTAGCGGGGGGACCTACGAGCAGTACTTC	CASSGAPSGGTYEQYF
TRBV11-3	-	-	15	TRBJ1-1	TGTGCCAGCCTCGTTTGTGGAGGCTTGAACACTGAAGCTTTCTTT	CASLVCGGLNTEAFF
TRBV7-2	TRBD1	-	17	TRBJ1-3	TGTGCCAGCAGCGAACGTCCGGGACAGGGGACTGGAAACACCATATATTTT	CASSERPGQGTGNTIYF
TRBV11-2	TRBD2	-	17	TRBJ2-5	TGTGCCAGCAGCTTATATTCCGGCGGGAGGGGAGAGGAGACCCAGTACTTC	CASSLYSGGRGEETQYF
TRBV28	TRBD1	-	15	TRBJ1-5	TGTGCCAGCAGCAAGACAGGGAGCAGCAATCAGCCCCAGCATTTT	CASSKTGSSNQPQHF
TRBV5-4	TRBD1	-	16	TRBJ2-1	TGTGCCAGCAGCATTAGGACAGGGCCCCCGCGGGGTGAGCAGTTCTTC	CASSIRTGPPRGEQFF
TRBV11-2	-	-	17	TRBJ2-1	TGTGCCAGCAGCTTAGTAGGAGGCACCCGCTCCTACAATGAGCAGTTCTTC	CASSLVGGTRSYNEQFF
TRBV11-3	-	-	12	TRBJ2-7	TGTGCCAGCAGCTTAGGTCCAGACGAGCAGTACTTC	CASSLGPDEQYF
TRBV2	-	-	15	TRBJ1-5	TGTGCCAGCAGTGAACACAGGGCGAACAATCAGCCCCAGCATTTT	CASSEHRANNQPQHF
TRBV5-1	TRBD1	-	13	TRBJ1-1	TGCGCCAGCAGCACGCCACAGGGGCGGGGAGCTTTCTTT	CASSTPQGRGAFF
TRBV11-2	TRBD2	-	17	TRBJ2-1	TGTGCCAGCAGCCCCCGGACTAGCGGGGGGGTCTACAATGAGCAGTTCTTC	CASSPRTSGGVYNEQFF
TRBV11-2	-	-	16	TRBJ2-1	TGTGCCAGCAGCTTACCAGGGGAAGGGGCTAGAGATGAGCAGTTCTTC	CASSLPGEGARDEQFF
TRBV15	-	-	14	TRBJ2-4	TGTGCCACCAGCTCAGTCCTAGCCAAAAACATTCAGTACTTC	CATSSVLAKNIQYF
TRBV28	TRBD1	-	17	TRBJ1-1	TGTGCCAGCAGTGCATCCGGGACAGGGGTCGGGAACACTGAAGCTTTCTTT	CASSASGTGVGNTEAFF
TRBV6-5	TRBD1	-	15	TRBJ2-1	TGTGCCAGCAGAAGGGCCCAGGGGGCGAACAATGAGCAGTTCTTC	CASRRAQGANNEQFF
TRBV5-4	-	-	13	TRBJ2-3	TGTGCCAGCAGCTTGGTAGGGGTAGATACGCAGTATTTT	CASSLVGVDTQYF
TRBV7-7	-	-	18	TRBJ2-3	TGTGCCAGCAGCTTAGCGCCCAGGGGCGCCTATCCCGCAGATACGCAGTATTTT	CASSLAPRGAYPADTQYF
TRBV6-6	TRBD1	-	15	TRBJ2-5	TGTGCCAGCAGTTACTCGAGGACAGGGCTGGAGACCCAGTACTTC	CASSYSRTGLETQYF